A selection of T cell receptor beta chains follows, all from one sample in a study of glioma-infiltrating T cells after dendritic cell vaccination. Only in-frame clones appear in the TCRdb table, and some are missing; sequencing was by immunoSEQ multiplex PCR. The data contain approximately 67,000 clones, roughly 79% of them singletons. The source material was blood, sampled before dendritic cell vaccination. The receptors derive from a human donor with glioblastoma. CDR3s include the opening cysteine and the closing phenylalanine or tryptophan. Fields, in order: D gene, V gene, J gene, clone size, CDR3 DNA, CDR3 protein. A D gene is named only where the DNA matches it firmly. Part of the rows lack a size; the others show once, few, many or a class for expanded clones.

>-|TRBV7-6|TRBJ2-7|-
TGTGCCAGCAGCTTAGTAGGAGGGATGTACGAGCAGTACTTC
CASSLVGGMYEQYF
>TRBD2|TRBV29-1|TRBJ2-3|-
TGCAGCGTTGATGGACTAGCGGGGAACACAGATACGCAGTATTTT
CSVDGLAGNTDTQYF
>-|TRBV15|TRBJ2-7|-
TGTGCCACCAGCAGAGATGGCGGTATAGAGCCTAAAGAGCAGTACTTC
CATSRDGGIEPKEQYF
>TRBD1|TRBV7-9|TRBJ2-1|-
TGTGCCAGCAGCCCCCCCCAGGGGGCTGATGAGCAGTTCTTC
CASSPPQGADEQFF
>TRBD1|TRBV7-2|TRBJ2-3|-
TGTGCCAGCAGCTCCAGGACAGGGGGCGTAGATACGCAGTATTTT
CASSSRTGGVDTQYF
>TRBD1|TRBV14|TRBJ1-1|few
TGTGCCAGCAGCCAATACAGGGGGGAGACTGAAGCTTTCTTT
CASSQYRGETEAFF
>-|TRBV7-2|TRBJ1-2|-
TGTGCCAGCAGCTTAGCAGGGGCTGATGGCTACACCTTC
CASSLAGADGYTF
>TRBD1|TRBV10-3|TRBJ2-7|once
TGTGCCATCAGTTACTCCGGGACAGGGGACGAGCAGTACTTC
CAISYSGTGDEQYF
>-|TRBV4-2|TRBJ2-3|-
TGTGCCAGCAGCCAAGTAACAGTGGATACGGGCACAGATACGCAGTATTTT
CASSQVTVDTGTDTQYF
>-|TRBV19|TRBJ1-6|-
TGTGCCAGTAGAGTACTAGGGGGAATCGATTCACCCCTCCACTTT
CASRVLGGIDSPLHF
>-|TRBV2|TRBJ1-3|few
TGTGCCAGCGCCGGGGAGGTCTCCACTGGAAACACCATATATTTT
CASAGEVSTGNTIYF
>TRBD2|TRBV7-2|TRBJ2-5|few
TGTGCCAGCAGCTTAGGCGGGAGGGGGGTGGAGACCCAGTACTTC
CASSLGGRGVETQYF
>-|TRBV6-5|TRBJ1-2|-
TGTGCCAGCAGTTACTCGAACGGGTTTGGCTACACCTTC
CASSYSNGFGYTF
>-|TRBV2|TRBJ1-6|-
TGTGCCAGCAGGAAGGACAGCTTAGGGTCACCCCTCCACTTT
CASRKDSLGSPLHF
>TRBD2|TRBV11-1|TRBJ2-7|-
TGTGCCAGCAGCTTCGGTAGTGGCGGGGGGGCCGAGCAGTACTTC
CASSFGSGGGAEQYF
>TRBD2|TRBV5-6|TRBJ2-2|-
TGTGCCAGCAGCTTCATTGCTGGCGGGGGGCGGACCGGGGAGCTGTTTTTT
CASSFIAGGGRTGELFF
>-|TRBV15|TRBJ2-3|-
TGTGCCACCATGGGGCGCCGAAGTGATACGCAGTATTTT
CATMGRRSDTQYF
>-|TRBV6-6|TRBJ2-1|-
TGTGCCAGCAGTTACACCAGCGGTGATTACAATGAGCAGTTCTTC
CASSYTSGDYNEQFF
>-|TRBV5-1|TRBJ2-3|once
TGCGCCAGCAGCTCAGGGACAAGGGCTAGCACAGATACGCAGTATTTT
CASSSGTRASTDTQYF
>-|TRBV10-1|TRBJ1-2|once
TGCGCCAGCAGTGAGACAGGGTTTTTAGGCTACACCTTC
CASSETGFLGYTF
>TRBD1|TRBV27|TRBJ1-5|-
TGTGCCAGCAGTCTACAGGGGAATCAGCCCCAGCATTTT
CASSLQGNQPQHF
>-|TRBV5-6|TRBJ1-2|-
TGTGCCAGCAGCTTGGATCGGGAGGGGCCCTATGGCTACACCTTC
CASSLDREGPYGYTF
>TRBD1|TRBV7-6|TRBJ2-5|-
TGTGCCAGCAGCTCTTCAGGGGGCGCCCCGGAGACCCAGTACTTC
CASSSSGGAPETQYF
>TRBD2|TRBV9|TRBJ2-1|-
TGTGCCAGCAGCGTAGGTAGCGGGGGTTACAATGAGCAGTTCTTC
CASSVGSGGYNEQFF
>TRBD1|TRBV28|TRBJ1-1|-
TGTGCCAGCCATGACAGGGAAAAGGGTGAAGCTTTCTTT
CASHDREKGEAFF
>TRBD2|TRBV30|TRBJ2-5|-
TGTGCCTGGAGGAGCGGGGGGGTCGGTGAGACCCAGTACTTC
CAWRSGGVGETQYF
>TRBD1|TRBV29-1|TRBJ1-2|-
TGCAGCGTTGAAGTTACGACAGGGTTCGCTGGCTACACCTTC
CSVEVTTGFAGYTF
>TRBD2|TRBV7-2|TRBJ2-2|-
TGTGCCAGCAGCTTAGACCTGCGGGGGGGCTACACCGGGGAGCTGTTTTTT
CASSLDLRGGYTGELFF
>TRBD1|TRBV4-1|TRBJ2-7|-
TGCGCCAGCAGCCAAGAATCCATGGGACAGGGCGAGCAGTACTTC
CASSQESMGQGEQYF
>TRBD1|TRBV25-1|TRBJ1-2|once
TGTGCCAGCAGTGAACGGGACAGGGGTGGCTACACCTTC
CASSERDRGGYTF
>TRBD1|TRBV15|TRBJ1-1|-
TGTGCCACCACCAGAGGGGGCGCAGACACTGAAGCTTTCTTT
CATTRGGADTEAFF
>-|TRBV27|TRBJ1-6|-
TGTGCCAGCGGACAGAGGACGCCGGCGACGTCACCCCTCCACTTT
CASGQRTPATSPLHF
>-|TRBV11-2|TRBJ2-1|-
TGTGCCAGCAGCTTGATAGGGGACTCCTACAATGAGCAGTTCTTC
CASSLIGDSYNEQFF
>-|TRBV7-2|TRBJ1-2|-
TGTGCCAGCAGCTTAGATCGGGTTGGCTACACCTTC
CASSLDRVGYTF
>TRBD1|TRBV5-4|TRBJ2-7|-
TGTGCCAGCAGCCTGGACAGGGCGGACGAGCAGTACTTC
CASSLDRADEQYF
>TRBD2|TRBV19|TRBJ2-1|once
TGTGCCAGTAGTAAGACTAGCGGGGGCCACAATGAGCAGTTCTTC
CASSKTSGGHNEQFF
>TRBD1|TRBV6-5|TRBJ2-2|-
TGTGCCAGCAAACCGGGACAGATTAACACCGGGGAGCTGTTTTTT
CASKPGQINTGELFF
>TRBD1|TRBV7-8|TRBJ1-1|-
TGTGCCAGCAGCTCGGCCAGGGGGCGGAACACTGAAGCTTTCTTT
CASSSARGRNTEAFF
>TRBD1|TRBV9|TRBJ1-2|-
TGTGCCAGCTCAGGGGACAGGTTTATCCTCCCAGCGTATGGCTACACCTTC
CASSGDRFILPAYGYTF
>-|TRBV25-1|TRBJ1-2|-
TGTGCCAGCAGTATCTATGGTGAGGGCTACACCTTC
CASSIYGEGYTF
>-|TRBV2|TRBJ1-2|-
TGTGCCAGCAGTTTATCCATTATGGGGGGGAACTATGGCTACACCTTC
CASSLSIMGGNYGYTF
>-|TRBV30|TRBJ1-2|few
TGTGCCTGGACCATCTGGGGGATGGAGGGTGGCTACACCTTC
CAWTIWGMEGGYTF